A single sample gave rise to the 5 T cell receptor beta chains below, sequenced in a study of CD8+ T cells in alopecia areata. CD4, CD8alpha, NKG2D, NKG2ACE and other markers guided sorting of pooled cutaneous lymph node cells. Sequencing used cDNA as its template, made by extracting RNA and reverse transcribing it. Clones were read by immunoSEQ multiplex PCR, and TCRdb kept only the in-frame ones, dropping some. The sample contains 270,000 or so clones, none of them singletons. Sequenced: CD4+ T cells sorted from a lymph node. These receptors were collected from a C3H/HeJ mouse with alopecia areata. Strain haplotype at MHC: H2-k.

This clone was found a few times. Gene names and germline match the mouse. Sequencing ends 4 residues short of the CDR3 end; the germline J gene provides the rest. This specimen includes other DNA sequences encoding the same CDR3. The V call is TRBV1, the J call TRBJ2-2; possible D gene TRBD2, 5 bases. Trimming cost V 0 bases and J 4 bases, with 12 bases left between them. Germline V gene lookup returns CDR1 NSQYPW and CDR2 LRSPGD (reference sequence). CDR3 size: 16 residues. The DNA read from the CDR3 is TGCACCTGCAGTGCAGATCAAGGAACTGGCACCGGG. This translates into CTCSADQGTGTG. The CDR3 in full is CTCSADQGTGTGQLYF.

In its sample, this clone was seen many times. Mouse germline and gene names are used. The sequence runs out 4 residues before the end of the CDR3; the remainder is reconstructed from the germline J gene. V gene TRBV14 combines with J gene TRBJ1-2, with 10 bases matching TRBD1. The CDR3 is 16 residues long. Losses at the gene ends were 1 base for V and 2 bases for J; bases not matched to a gene: 5. Germline V gene data show CDR1 as SGHDT and CDR2 as FRDEAV. The CDR3 region is CASSFPGTGANSDYTF. CDR3 DNA, as far as it was read: TGTGCCAGCAGTTTCCCTGGGACAGGGGCCAACTCC.

This clone was seen only a few times. Gene names and germline match the mouse. The read finishes 4 residues shy of the CDR3 end, and the germline J gene is used to complete it. V is TRBV19 and J is TRBJ2-1; D perhaps matches TRBD1 (5 bases). The CDR3 sequence is 13 residues long. Germline lookup yields CDR1 FNHDT and CDR2 SITEND (reference sequence). CDR3 DNA, as far as it was read: TGTGCCAGCAGTATACAGGGCAGAGCT. Its translation is CASSIQGRA. The whole CDR3 protein is CASSIQGRAEQFF.

Concerning this clone: Gene names and germline match the mouse. The same CDR3 is also encoded by other DNA sequences in this sample. Incomplete CDR3 DNA: TGTGCCTGGAGTCTAGGGGGAAACACA. Residues: CAWSLGGNT. The CDR3 in full is CAWSLGGNTEVFF. The V call is TRBV31, the J call TRBJ1-1, with a possible D match to TRBD1 (6 bases). Sequencing ends 4 residues short of the CDR3 end; the germline J gene provides the rest. In germline, CDR1 is GKSSPN, CDR2 SITVG. The CDR3 spans 13 residues. V lost 0 bases to trimming and J lost 1 base, with 6 bases between them.

This clone was counted between two and nine times. The listed genes are named as in mouse. The observed sequence ends 3 residues before the CDR3 terminus, with the missing tail filled in from the germline J gene. This chain connects TRBV13-1 to TRBJ1-6, with D unclear. TRBJ1-6 is an ORF; its function is uncertain. Germline-derived CDR1 and CDR2 are NSHNY and SYGAGN. Trimming stripped 9 bases from V and 1 base from J, with 8 bases between. The CDR3 contains 13 residues. The CDR3 sequence: CATAPSYNSPLYF. The CDR3 bases that were read are TGTGCCACTGCCCCCTCCTATAATTCGCCC.